A selection of T cell receptor beta chains follows, all from one sample in a study of PD-L1 blockade in urothelial cancer. Profiling relied on immunoSEQ multiplex PCR, and the TCRdb table lists in-frame clones only, not all of them. The sample lists 55,000 to 70,000 clones, over 75% occurring once. Here the sequenced sample was PBMCs, taken around atezolizumab (anti-PD-L1) treatment. The receptors derive from a man between 65 and 85 years old with urothelial cancer. Both conserved end residues are part of each CDR3. The order of the fields is D gene, clone size, J gene, V gene, CDR3 protein, CDR3 DNA. The D gene is left open where the match is weak. The size entry is marked missing in some rows and otherwise reads once, few, many or a size class.

>TRBD1|-|TRBJ2-7|TRBV28
CASSPRWGRGGNEQYF
TGTGCCAGCAGTCCGCGCTGGGGGCGAGGGGGCAACGAGCAGTACTTC
>TRBD1|-|TRBJ2-5|TRBV10-3
CAVGDRDRETQYF
TGTGCCGTCGGGGACAGGGACAGGGAGACCCAGTACTTC
>TRBD1|once|TRBJ1-1|TRBV9
CASSYWTGGTEAFF
TGTGCCAGCAGTTACTGGACAGGGGGCACTGAAGCTTTCTTT
>-|-|TRBJ2-1|TRBV12-5
CASAQYNEQFF
TGTGCTAGTGCGCAGTACAATGAGCAGTTCTTC
>TRBD1|once|TRBJ2-3|TRBV10-2
CASSAGTADTQYF
TGCGCCAGCAGTGCCGGGACAGCAGATACGCAGTATTTT
>-|-|TRBJ2-3|TRBV19
CASSLRDFSTDTQYF
TGTGCCAGTAGTTTACGGGATTTTAGCACAGATACGCAGTATTTT
>-|-|TRBJ2-7|TRBV7-2
CASSLYQGPYEQYF
TGTGCCAGCAGCTTATACCAGGGTCCCTACGAGCAGTACTTC
>-|-|TRBJ2-7|TRBV5-4
CASSLAGTTYEQYF
TGTGCCAGCAGCTTGGCCGGGACAACCTACGAGCAGTACTTC
>-|once|TRBJ2-7|TRBV19
CASSPRTDPTFGIYYEQYF
TGTGCCAGTAGCCCCCGGACAGACCCCACGTTCGGGATTTATTACGAGCAGTACTTC
>TRBD1|-|TRBJ2-1|TRBV6-1
CASSEGQGPYNEQFF
TGTGCCAGCAGTGAGGGACAGGGGCCTTACAATGAGCAGTTCTTC
>-|-|TRBJ1-2|TRBV7-2
CASSTDSAWSYYNTF
TGTGCCAGCAGCACAGACAGCGCTTGGTCGTACTACAACACCTTC
>-|-|TRBJ2-2|TRBV7-8
CASSTPTGRTANTGELFF
TGTGCCAGCAGCACCCCGACAGGTCGGACCGCGAACACCGGGGAGCTGTTTTTT
>-|-|TRBJ2-3|TRBV2
CASSLLTGLDTQYF
TGTGCCAGCAGTTTATTGACAGGTTTAGATACGCAGTATTTT
>-|-|TRBJ1-4|TRBV25-1
CASSERKGWGEEKLFF
TGTGCCAGCAGTGAACGAAAGGGTTGGGGAGAAGAAAAACTGTTTTTT
>TRBD2|-|TRBJ2-3|TRBV19
CASQRDPSTDTQYF
TGTGCCAGTCAGCGGGATCCTAGCACAGATACGCAGTATTTT
>TRBD2|-|TRBJ2-3|TRBV10-1
CASSHQSGRGTDTQYF
TGCGCCAGCAGTCACCAGAGCGGGAGGGGTACAGATACGCAGTATTTT
>-|-|TRBJ2-7|TRBV29-1
CSVTVGRGMTSYEQYF
TGCAGCGTTACGGTCGGCAGGGGCATGACCTCCTACGAGCAGTACTTC
>-|-|TRBJ2-7|TRBV7-2
CASSSGAGYYEQYF
TGTGCCAGCAGCTCCGGGGCGGGATACTACGAGCAGTACTTC
>-|-|TRBJ2-1|TRBV18
CASSPPNLEGEQFF
TGTGCCAGCTCACCACCCAACCTCGAGGGTGAGCAGTTCTTC
>TRBD1|-|TRBJ2-5|TRBV7-2
CASSSIRGSQETQYF
TGTGCCAGCAGCTCGATCAGGGGGTCACAAGAGACCCAGTACTTC
>TRBD1|-|TRBJ2-7|TRBV7-8
CASSSGQGVSYEQYF
TGTGCCAGCAGCTCCGGACAGGGGGTATCCTACGAGCAGTACTTC
>-|once|TRBJ1-2|TRBV29-1
CSVSNGQAGRYTF
TGCAGCGTCTCCAACGGGCAGGCGGGCCGCTACACCTTC
>TRBD2|-|TRBJ2-1|TRBV5-5
CASSLLAGAGNEQFF
TGTGCCAGCAGCTTGCTAGCGGGAGCGGGCAATGAGCAGTTCTTC
>-|-|TRBJ2-1|TRBV9
CASSPTLRLASNEQFF
TGTGCCAGCAGCCCGACTTTAAGGCTAGCAAGCAATGAGCAGTTCTTC
>-|once|TRBJ2-1|TRBV7-9
CASSLPRSSYNEQFF
TGTGCCAGCAGCCTCCCTAGGAGCTCCTACAATGAGCAGTTCTTC
>-|-|TRBJ2-5|TRBV7-9
CASRTNQETQYF
TGTGCCAGTAGGACAAACCAAGAGACCCAGTACTTC
>-|-|TRBJ2-7|TRBV10-1
CASSGGGGEQYF
TGCGCCAGCAGTGGCGGTGGCGGCGAGCAGTACTTC
>-|-|TRBJ2-3|TRBV9
CASSPVRADTQYF
TGTGCCAGCAGCCCCGTTCGCGCAGATACGCAGTATTTT
>-|-|TRBJ1-3|TRBV5-5
CASSSQGLTGNTIYF
TGTGCCAGCAGCTCTCAAGGACTAACTGGAAACACCATATATTTT
>-|-|TRBJ1-4|TRBV27
CASRPKAGGGEKLFF
TGTGCCAGCAGACCAAAAGCGGGGGGCGGTGAAAAACTGTTTTTT
>TRBD1|-|TRBJ1-1|TRBV5-1
CASSLIGTGAHQSTEAFF
TGCGCCAGCAGCTTGATAGGGACAGGGGCCCACCAGTCCACTGAAGCTTTCTTT
>TRBD2|-|TRBJ2-7|TRBV5-1
CASSWTSGRGLNEQYF
TGCGCCAGCAGCTGGACTAGCGGGAGGGGGTTGAACGAGCAGTACTTC
>TRBD2|-|TRBJ2-5|TRBV10-3
CAIGLAGGETQYF
TGTGCCATCGGACTAGCGGGAGGGGAGACCCAGTACTTC
>-|-|TRBJ1-2|TRBV19
CASSIQGHYGYTF
TGTGCCAGTAGTATTCAGGGCCACTATGGCTACACCTTC
>TRBD1|-|TRBJ1-2|TRBV19
CASSVGQGASQRNGYTF
TGTGCCAGTAGTGTAGGACAGGGGGCTAGTCAGCGGAATGGCTACACCTTC
>TRBD1|once|TRBJ2-7|TRBV4-1
CASSQMTGESYEQYF
TGCGCCAGCAGCCAAATGACAGGGGAATCCTACGAGCAGTACTTC
>TRBD2|once|TRBJ2-3|TRBV28
CASSFEVLGVTSGVRKDTQYF
TGTGCCAGCAGTTTTGAAGTGTTAGGGGTCACTAGCGGGGTCAGAAAGGATACGCAGTATTTT
>-|-|TRBJ2-7|TRBV5-1
CASSLEDSTAEQYF
TGCGCCAGCAGCTTGGAAGACAGTACCGCGGAGCAGTACTTC
>-|-|TRBJ1-1|TRBV29-1
CSAGEAENTEAFF
TGCAGCGCGGGGGAGGCAGAGAACACTGAAGCTTTCTTT
>TRBD1|-|TRBJ1-2|TRBV15
CATSRGQGYGYTF
TGTGCCACCAGCAGGGGACAGGGGTATGGCTACACCTTC